Following are 31 T cell receptor beta chains from one sample sequenced in a study of early T cells in non-severe SARS-CoV-2 infection (dated by TCRdb to about 2021). Library method: 5' RACE. Sequencing took place on a NextSeq 500. TCRdb reran the public reads through fastp at Q25 and MiXCR, keeping productive beta chains. Identical CDR3 protein sequences are pooled into one entry, listed with their most common genes and DNA. This sample gives 30,000 to 35,000 distinct CDR3 sequences in total; around 4% of them show up just once. The biggest ten clones account for roughly 5.5% of the sample. Sequenced material: whole blood. Receptor source: an adult who was a healthcare worker with PCR-confirmed SARS-CoV-2 infection or an uninfected control (not recorded which).

The V call is TRBV14, the J call TRBJ2-1; 10 bases match TRBD2. This CDR3 is built from 15 residues. The J segment lost 5 bases and the V segment lost 4 bases, leaving 5 bases of the junction unmatched. Germline CDR1 is SGHDN and CDR2 is FVKESK. CDR3 coding DNA: TGTGCCAGCAGCCCCCCGGGACTAGCGAACAATGAGCAGTTCTTC. Its protein is CASSPPGLANNEQFF.

This clonotype was recorded at least ten times. The rearrangement uses TRBV12-3 or TRBV12-4 and TRBJ2-1; 10 nucleotides align to TRBD2. V lost 7 bases and J lost 0; bases outside the gene matches: 12. The CDR3 is 18 amino acids. Written as DNA, the CDR3 is TGTGCCAGCACCGACGGGCTAGCGGGGGTGAGCTCCTACAATGAGCAGTTCTTC. It codes for CASTDGLAGVSSYNEQFF.

Many counts were recorded for this clonotype. The chain employs TRBV4-2 and TRBJ2-5, with D tentatively TRBD1 (5 bases). Germline V gives CDR1 LGHNA, CDR2 YNFKEQ. CDR3 length: 14 residues. Trimming shortened V by 2 bases and J by 4 bases, and 11 bases separated the two germline ends. CDR3 nucleotide sequence: TGTGCCAGCAGCCAAACAGGTGGGCCAGAGACCCAGTACTTC. This codes for CASSQTGGPETQYF.

This clonotype came up many times. The CDR3, as DNA: TGTGCCAGCAGTTACGTAGGGATCACTGGAAACACCATATATTTT. This translates into CASSYVGITGNTIYF. The genes are TRBV6-5 and TRBJ1-3; D is ambiguous. Germline V gives CDR1 MNHEY, CDR2 SVGAGI. Trimming removed 2 bases at V and 2 bases at J, with 10 bases between. This CDR3 region has 15 residues.

This clonotype was observed many times. CDR3 protein: CASSFRATGTRDYEQYF. The CDR3 bases are TGTGCCAGCAGCTTTAGGGCCACCGGGACACGAGACTACGAGCAGTACTTC. The J gene is TRBJ2-7, the V gene TRBV5-7; D may be TRBD1 (6 bases). TRBV5-7 is an ORF for which the function is uncertain. The CDR3 has 17 residues. Deletions cut 2 bases from V and 3 bases from J, with 21 bases between.

J is TRBJ2-1 and V is TRBV10-2, with TRBD2 matching over 9 bases. The CDR3 consists of 15 residues. The junction had 6 bases not matched to a gene; V was cut back by 7 bases and J by 2 bases. In germline, CDR1 is WSHSY, CDR2 SAAADI. The CDR3 coding sequence is TGCGCCAGCACTCAAGCGGGGGGTACCTACAATGAGCAGTTCTTC. Protein product: CASTQAGGTYNEQFF.

This clonotype appeared many times. The V call is TRBV29-1, the J call TRBJ2-2; TRBD2 agrees at 7 bases. Per germline, CDR1 SQVTM and CDR2 ANQGSEA. Trimming at V came to 3 bases and at J to 6 bases, leaving 7 bases not matched to a gene. The CDR3 extends over 14 amino acids. The CDR3: CSVDAGEVAGELFF. CDR3 in DNA: TGCAGCGTTGACGCGGGGGAGGTCGCCGGGGAGCTGTTTTTT.

Only a few counts were recorded for this clonotype. This sequence joins TRBV9 and TRBJ2-3; D is possibly TRBD2 (6 bases). CDR1 is SGDLS and CDR2 is YYNGEE in the germline V gene. This CDR3 has 15 residues. Trimming removed 0 bases from V and 5 bases from J, with 13 bases in between. The CDR3 region is CASSVGASVEDTQYF. The CDR3 region has the DNA TGTGCCAGCAGCGTAGGGGCTAGCGTGGAAGATACGCAGTATTTT.

This clonotype showed up many times. The J gene is TRBJ2-2, the V gene TRBV4-2; D unresolved. V was cut by 0 bases and J by 4 bases, with 6 bases left in between. Germline assignment: CDR1 LGHNA and CDR2 YNFKEQ. The CDR3 loop spans 14 amino acids. The CDR3 coding sequence is TGTGCCAGCAGCCAAGAAGGGCTCACCGGGGAGCTGTTTTTT. It codes for CASSQEGLTGELFF.

This clonotype showed up many times. The chain carries TRBV7-3 and TRBJ2-2, with 7 bases fitting TRBD2. The length of the CDR3 is 16 residues. Germline CDR1 SGHTA, CDR2 FQGTGA. V was clipped by 2 bases and J by 4 bases; unmatched bases: 7. CDR3 nucleotides: TGTGCCAGCAGCTTAGGGCGGGAGATCGGCACCGGGGAGCTGTTTTTT. It codes for CASSLGREIGTGELFF.

This clonotype showed up just a few times. This rearrangement joins TRBV2 to TRBJ2-3; no clear D gene. This CDR3 contains 14 residues. V lost 1 base, J lost 2 bases, and 7 bases lay in between. From germline, CDR1 is SNHLY and CDR2 FYNNEI. The CDR3 loop reads CASSEVVVTDTQYF. The CDR3 DNA sequence: TGTGCCAGCAGTGAAGTGGTGGTCACAGATACGCAGTATTTT.

This clonotype was detected ten times or more. The chain carries TRBV11-3 and TRBJ2-1; 11 bases are a match to TRBD2. The CDR3 contains 15 residues. In germline, CDR1 is SGHNT, CDR2 YENEEA. V was clipped by 5 bases and J by 6 bases; unmatched bases: 6. CDR3 amino acids: CASSLTSGGSNEQFF. Written as DNA, the CDR3 is TGTGCCAGCAGCCTTACTAGCGGGGGTTCCAATGAGCAGTTCTTC.

This clonotype was picked up one time. The gene calls are TRBV5-4 and TRBJ1-2, with 8 bases lining up with TRBD1. CDR1 is SGHNT, CDR2 YYREEE, per germline (reference sequence). V gave up 3 bases and J gave up 5 bases; unmatched junction bases: 6. The CDR3 totals 14 residues. CDR3 DNA sequence: TGTGCCAGCAGCTCCGGACAGGGAAGGTATGGCTACACCTTC. Encoded protein: CASSSGQGRYGYTF.

This clonotype was seen at least ten times. This chain connects TRBV7-8 to TRBJ2-4; 8 positions agree with TRBD1. The CDR3 contains 14 residues. Germline V CDR1 and CDR2: SGHVS, FQNEAQ. J lost 8 bases, V lost 5 bases, and 8 bases had no gene match. CDR3 nucleotides: TGTGCCAGCAGCACCCGACCGGACAGGGACATTCAGTACTTC. Protein: CASSTRPDRDIQYF.

This clonotype showed up many times. This chain connects TRBV14 to TRBJ1-1; D gene ambiguous. Germline CDR1 is SGHDN and CDR2 is FVKESK. The CDR3 runs to 13 residues. V was clipped by 6 bases and J by 1 base, with 9 bases between them. The CDR3 loop reads CASRDQGNTEAFF. CDR3 nucleotides: TGTGCCAGCAGGGATCAAGGGAACACTGAAGCTTTCTTT.

This clonotype was seen repeatedly, ten times or more. The genes are TRBV5-1 and TRBJ1-1; D is perhaps TRBD1 (6 bases). V was cut by 0 bases and J by 5 bases, with 11 bases left in between. Germline loops: CDR1 SGHRS, CDR2 YFSETQ. The CDR3 is 14 amino acids. CDR3 sequence reads: CASSLGGQVTEAFF. The CDR3 DNA reads TGCGCCAGCAGCTTGGGGGGGCAAGTAACTGAAGCTTTCTTT.

This clonotype was seen a few times. The rearrangement links TRBV4-3 to TRBJ1-1; D possibly corresponds to TRBD1 (5 bases). Germline V CDR1 and CDR2: LGHNA, YSLEER. The CDR3 runs 16 residues. Trimming cost V 0 bases and J 3 bases, with 14 bases left between them. DNA of the CDR3: TGCGCCAGCAGCCAAGATTTGAGGGGCTTGGACACTGAAGCTTTCTTT. The encoded protein is CASSQDLRGLDTEAFF.

This clonotype was seen at least ten times. The chain has TRBV12-3 or TRBV12-4 and TRBJ2-7, with 7 positions matching TRBD1. The CDR3 length is 15 residues. The V gene end was trimmed by 6 bases and the J gene end by 4 bases; junction bases not matched to a gene: 12. The CDR3 loop is CASSLVPGQFYEQYF. The CDR3 nucleotides are TGTGCCAGCAGCCTTGTTCCGGGACAGTTTTACGAGCAGTACTTC.

This clonotype has a count of ten or more. V and J are TRBV29-1 and TRBJ2-3; TRBD2 agrees at 10 bases. This CDR3 spans 14 amino acids. CDR1 is SQVTM, CDR2 ANQGSEA, per germline. Losses at the gene ends were 7 bases for V and 5 bases for J; bases not matched to a gene: 9. CDR3 loop: CSASLAGGIDTQYF. CDR3 DNA sequence: TGCAGCGCCAGCTTAGCGGGAGGAATAGATACGCAGTATTTT.

This clonotype has ten or more counts. The chain employs TRBV7-9 and TRBJ2-1; a weak D match, TRBD2 (6 bases). CDR1 is SEHNR, CDR2 FQNEAQ, per germline (reference sequence). V was cut by 4 bases and J by 3 bases, with 22 bases left in between. The CDR3 is 18 residues long. The CDR3 spells CASSSRLRGGAGYNEQFF. The CDR3 nucleotides are TGTGCCAGCAGCTCGAGACTGCGGGGTGGGGCAGGCTACAATGAGCAGTTCTTC.

Within the sample, this clonotype is medium-sized (0.01 to 0.1%). V gene TRBV20-1 combines with J gene TRBJ1-6; 8 bases are shared with TRBD1. The germline CDR1 and CDR2 sequences are DFQATT and SNEGSKA (reference sequence). V lost 2 bases, J lost 2 bases, and 5 bases stayed unmatched. The CDR3 totals 16 residues. CDR3 loop: CSARRDRTTYNSPLHF. In DNA form, the CDR3 reads TGCAGTGCTAGACGGGACAGGACAACCTATAATTCACCCCTCCACTTT.

This clonotype was seen ten or more times. In DNA form, the CDR3 reads TGCGCCAGCCCGGGGCTAGCGGGAGGGCGTACCGGGGAGCTGTTTTTT. Translating it yields CASPGLAGGRTGELFF. The chain uses TRBV10-1 and TRBJ2-2; 12 bases align to TRBD2. V dropped 8 bases and J dropped 5; count of bases not matched to a gene: 9. The germline CDR1 and CDR2 sequences are WNHNN and SYGVQD (reference sequence). The CDR3 has 16 residues.

This clonotype was detected ten times or more. The CDR3 here is CASSQGAPGDRNEQFF. The CDR3 DNA follows: TGTGCCAGCAGCCAAGGTGCTCCCGGAGACAGGAATGAGCAGTTCTTC. The gene calls are TRBV4-2 and TRBJ2-1; possible D gene TRBD1, 6 bases. In germline, CDR1 is LGHNA, CDR2 YNFKEQ. The V gene lost 1 base and the J gene lost 7 bases, with 17 bases spanning the gap. There are 16 residues in the CDR3.

This clonotype has more than one count but fewer than ten. The genes are TRBV11-3 and TRBJ2-2, with 9 bases lining up with TRBD1. Losses at the gene ends were 5 bases for V and 3 bases for J; bases not matched to a gene: 7. This CDR3 contains 16 residues. Germline CDR1 SGHNT, CDR2 YENEEA. As DNA, the CDR3 is TGTGCCAGCAGCCCCTGGGACAGGGCCGACACCGGGGAGCTGTTTTTT. The encoded protein is CASSPWDRADTGELFF.

This clonotype was counted many times. V is TRBV12-3 or TRBV12-4 and J is TRBJ1-4; 9 nucleotides line up with TRBD1. V trimming: 7 bases; J trimming: 4 bases; junction bases outside the gene matches: 7. CDR3 length equals 15 residues. CDR3 in amino acids: CASKLQGAGNEKLFF. CDR3 coding DNA: TGTGCCAGCAAACTACAGGGGGCGGGTAATGAAAAACTGTTTTTT.

The chain carries TRBV12-3 or TRBV12-4 and TRBJ2-2; D is uncertain. This CDR3 region has 16 residues. Trimming left V 3 bases short and J 3 bases short, with 14 bases between. The CDR3 sequence is CASSLRTGWDTGELFF. As DNA, the CDR3 is TGTGCCAGCAGTTTGCGGACGGGCTGGGACACCGGGGAGCTGTTTTTT.

Many counts were recorded for this clonotype. The chain has TRBV5-5 and TRBJ2-5, with 12 bases identical to TRBD2. There are 14 residues in the CDR3. V gave up 3 bases and J gave up 3 bases; unmatched junction bases: 0. Germline-derived CDR1 and CDR2 are SGHKS and YYEKEE (reference sequence). CDR3 sequence: CASSWTSGKETQYF. DNA for the CDR3: TGTGCCAGCAGCTGGACTAGCGGGAAAGAGACCCAGTACTTC.

At least ten counts were recorded for this clonotype. This sequence joins TRBV20-1 and TRBJ2-7; 8 bases agree with TRBD1. J gave up 3 bases and V 5 bases, and 9 bases lay outside the gene matches. The CDR3 has 14 residues. In germline, CDR1 is DFQATT, CDR2 SNEGSKA (reference sequence). The chain's CDR3 is CSASAGQAIYEQYF. The CDR3, as DNA: TGCAGTGCTTCCGCGGGACAGGCGATCTACGAGCAGTACTTC.

This clonotype was counted many times. V gene TRBV18 combines with J gene TRBJ1-4; no reliable D call. Germline CDR1 and CDR2: KGHSH and LQKENI. V was cut by 2 bases and J by 7 bases, with 17 bases left in between. This CDR3 region has 16 residues. CDR3 residues: CASSPGSGIRSEKLFF. CDR3 nucleotides: TGTGCCAGCTCACCAGGTTCAGGAATCCGGAGTGAAAAACTGTTTTTT.

This clonotype was seen repeatedly, ten times or more. The V call is TRBV25-1, the J call TRBJ2-7, with 7 bases fitting TRBD2. CDR3 length equals 15 residues. Germline CDR1 reads MGHDK; CDR2 reads SYGVNS. J lost 6 bases, V lost 4 bases, and 12 bases had no gene match. CDR3 in DNA: TGTGCCAGCAGTGCTCTACTGGGGAGGGGAGGCGAGCAGTACTTC. This sequence encodes CASSALLGRGGEQYF.

This clonotype was seen many times. This chain links TRBV7-3 with TRBJ1-1; TRBD1 might be the D (6 bases). Germline CDR1 reads SGHTA; CDR2 reads FQGTGA. The CDR3 spans 15 residues. V dropped 1 base and J dropped 2 bases, with 11 bases sitting between them. The CDR3 DNA sequence: TGTGCCAGCAGCTTAAAACTGGGACAAAACACTGAAGCTTTCTTT. Protein sequence: CASSLKLGQNTEAFF.